Listed below are T cell receptor beta chains from one sample, sequenced in a study of cytomegalovirus exposure and HLA in healthy donors. Some clones are missing from TCRdb's copy, which holds only in-frame ones; the method was immunoSEQ multiplex PCR. The table lists about 83,000 clones, roughly 79% of them singletons. The sequenced sample was PBMCs. The source is a woman aged 25 to 39 in good health and CMV-seronegative. Both conserved end residues are part of each CDR3. Fields, in order: CDR3 DNA, CDR3 protein, D gene, J gene, clone size, CDR3 length, V gene. A D gene is named only where the DNA matches it firmly. For some rows the clone size is stated as once, few or many, or as a class when expanded; others skip it.

TGTGCCAGCAGTTTATCCGGGATCTGGGGTACTGAAGCTTTCTTT,CASSLSGIWGTEAFF,-,TRBJ1-1,-,15,TRBV27
TGCGCCAGCAGCCAGGGGGCGCCCAATGAAAAACTGTTTTTT,CASSQGAPNEKLFF,TRBD1,TRBJ1-4,-,14,TRBV5-1
TGTGCCAGCAGCGAGGAGGGTGGGGGCACAGATACGCAGTATTTT,CASSEEGGGTDTQYF,-,TRBJ2-3,-,15,TRBV9
TGTGCCAGCAGTAAGATCATCGTCAGGGGCGCCCAAGAGACCCAGTACTTC,CASSKIIVRGAQETQYF,-,TRBJ2-5,-,17,TRBV2
TGTGCCAGCGGTCTAGCGGGCACAGATACGCAGTATTTT,CASGLAGTDTQYF,TRBD2,TRBJ2-3,-,13,TRBV5-4
TGTGCCAGCAGCCGGGGAGCGCTTGAGGCTTTCTTT,CASSRGALEAFF,-,TRBJ1-1,few,12,TRBV13
TGTGCCAGCAGCTCACAGGGAACAAAGTCCGGGGAGCTGTTTTTT,CASSSQGTKSGELFF,-,TRBJ2-2,-,15,TRBV11-3
TGCGCCAGCAGCCACGCGAGGGCTTCTGGAAACACCATATATTTT,CASSHARASGNTIYF,-,TRBJ1-3,-,15,TRBV4-3
TGTGCCAGCAGTCTACGGGCCATCGAAGGGAGTTCGTTCTTC,CASSLRAIEGSSFF,-,TRBJ2-1,-,14,TRBV27
TGTGCCAGCAGTTTAACTAGCAGCACAGATACGCAGTATTTT,CASSLTSSTDTQYF,-,TRBJ2-3,-,14,TRBV28
TGTGCCAGCAGTTACTCTATGGCAGGGGGCTTAGGCTACACCTTC,CASSYSMAGGLGYTF,TRBD1,TRBJ1-2,-,15,TRBV6-5
TGCGCCAGCAGCTTGGGGATAGCGGGAGGATTCTGGGCCAAAAACATTCAGTACTTC,CASSLGIAGGFWAKNIQYF,TRBD2,TRBJ2-4,-,19,TRBV5-1
TGTGCCAGCAGTTTACAGGGTGCGGGATCGAGAACCGGGGAGCTGTTTTTT,CASSLQGAGSRTGELFF,-,TRBJ2-2,few,17,TRBV28
TGTGCCAGCACGGGCACAGATACGCAGTATTTT,CASTGTDTQYF,-,TRBJ2-3,-,11,TRBV7-3